This TCR beta chain is drawn from a study of T cell responses to AZD1222 COVID-19 vaccine. A note on this clone: The antigen remains undetermined.

Study findings and constraints: The study reported that nearly half of spike-specific TCRs target unmutated variant regions. The donors showed a predominance of white British ancestry and of females, with possible underestimation of clonal diversity. In all cases, repertoires were sampled only after the peak T cell response. Spike-specific TCR breadth rose after two AZD1222 doses, and depth rose as well.

Sequencing used immunoSEQ multiplex PCR; TCRdb keeps in-frame clones, though not all of them. In the table there are some 110,000 clones, roughly 84% of which are singletons. Trimming stripped 6 bases from V and 4 bases from J, with 17 bases between. The CDR3 loop spans 15 amino acids. Germline V CDR1 and CDR2: MNHNY, SVGAGI (reference sequence). The clonotype originates from an adult who received the AZD1222 COVID-19 vaccine. The J gene is TRBJ2-3, the V gene TRBV6-6, with D unresolved. The sequencing here drew on peripheral blood, taken 28 days after the second AZD1222 dose. Here the CDR3 reads CASSQDGTRADTQYF. The CDR3 bases are TGTGCCAGCAGCCAGGACGGCACCCGCGCAGATACGCAGTATTTT.